These T cell receptor beta chains were read from a single sample in a study of early T cells in non-severe SARS-CoV-2 infection. A single record per CDR3 protein comes from TCRdb applying MiXCR to the 5' RACE reads. The data contain about 89,000 distinct CDR3 sequences, roughly 14% of them singletons. The source material was whole blood. Source of these receptors: an adult who was a healthcare worker with PCR-confirmed SARS-CoV-2 infection or an uninfected control (not recorded which). Each CDR3 is given with its conserved first and last residue. D genes are given only for firm matches. Where a row states a size, it is once, few, many or the class of an expanded clone; other rows omit it.

V: TRBV5-1
D: TRBD2
size: -
J: TRBJ2-3
CDR3: CASSPYLLAGVTDTQYF
DNA: TGCGCCAGCAGCCCCTACTTACTAGCGGGGGTCACAGATACGCAGTATTTT

V: TRBV5-6
D: -
size: few
J: TRBJ1-2
CDR3: CASSLDLDGYTF
DNA: TGTGCCAGCAGCTTGGATTTGGATGGCTACACCTTC

V: TRBV5-1
D: -
size: -
J: TRBJ2-5
CDR3: CASSNREIRETQYF
DNA: TGCGCCAGCAGCAACAGGGAGATTCGAGAGACCCAGTACTTC

V: TRBV7-8
D: TRBD2
size: -
J: TRBJ2-3
CDR3: CASSLGLATDTQYF
DNA: TGTGCCAGCAGCTTAGGACTAGCCACAGATACGCAGTATTTT

V: TRBV19
D: -
size: few
J: TRBJ1-5
CDR3: CASMEGSYNQPQHF
DNA: TGTGCCAGTATGGAGGGCAGTTACAATCAGCCCCAGCATTTT

V: TRBV19
D: -
size: -
J: TRBJ2-1
CDR3: CASSVQSSYNEQFF
DNA: TGTGCCAGTAGTGTCCAGAGCTCCTACAATGAGCAGTTCTTC

V: TRBV12-3/TRBV12-4
D: -
size: -
J: TRBJ2-5
CDR3: CASSSFSGTQYF
DNA: TGTGCCAGCAGTTCCTTCTCAGGGACCCAGTACTTC

V: TRBV19
D: -
size: -
J: TRBJ2-1
CDR3: CASRAVGVRIVNEQFF
DNA: TGTGCCAGTAGGGCGGTTGGGGTCAGAATTGTCAATGAGCAGTTCTTC

V: TRBV12-3/TRBV12-4
D: -
size: few
J: TRBJ2-1
CDR3: CASSRDTRLGHEQFF
DNA: TGTGCCAGCAGTCGGGACACACGTTTGGGTCATGAGCAGTTCTTC

V: TRBV12-3/TRBV12-4
D: TRBD1
size: few
J: TRBJ2-1
CDR3: CASSFRQGGYNEQFF
DNA: TGTGCCAGCAGTTTCCGACAGGGGGGGTACAATGAGCAGTTCTTC

V: TRBV30
D: -
size: -
J: TRBJ2-2
CDR3: CAWSVRYTGELFF
DNA: TGTGCCTGGAGTGTTCGGTACACCGGGGAGCTGTTTTTT